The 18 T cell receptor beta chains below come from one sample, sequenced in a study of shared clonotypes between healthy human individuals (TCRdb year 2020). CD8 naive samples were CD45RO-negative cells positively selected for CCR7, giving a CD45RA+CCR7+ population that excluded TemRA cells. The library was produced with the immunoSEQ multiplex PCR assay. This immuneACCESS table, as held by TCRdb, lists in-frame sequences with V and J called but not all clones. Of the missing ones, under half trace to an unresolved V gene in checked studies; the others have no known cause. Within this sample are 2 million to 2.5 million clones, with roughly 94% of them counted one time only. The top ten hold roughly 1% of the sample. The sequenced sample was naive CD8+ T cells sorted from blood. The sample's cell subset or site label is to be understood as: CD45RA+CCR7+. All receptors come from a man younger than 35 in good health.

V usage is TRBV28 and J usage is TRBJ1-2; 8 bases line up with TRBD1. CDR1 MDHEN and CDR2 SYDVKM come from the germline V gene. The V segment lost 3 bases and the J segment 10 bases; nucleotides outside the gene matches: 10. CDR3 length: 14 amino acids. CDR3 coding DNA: TGTGCCAGCAGTTTGCAGGGGGCGGCACCGGACTACACCTTC. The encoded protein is CASSLQGAAPDYTF.

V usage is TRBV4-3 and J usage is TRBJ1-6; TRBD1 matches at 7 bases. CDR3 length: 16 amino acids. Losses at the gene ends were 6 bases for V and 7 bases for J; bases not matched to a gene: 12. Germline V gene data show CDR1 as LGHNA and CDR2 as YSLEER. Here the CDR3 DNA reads TGCGCCAGCAGACCTGACAGGGTAACACTCAATTCACCCCTCCACTTT. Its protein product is CASRPDRVTLNSPLHF.

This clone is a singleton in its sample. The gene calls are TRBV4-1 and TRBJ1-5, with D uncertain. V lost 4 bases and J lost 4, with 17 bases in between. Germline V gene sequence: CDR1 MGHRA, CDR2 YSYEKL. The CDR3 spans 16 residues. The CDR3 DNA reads TGCGCCAGCAGCCCCGGCCCAGGACTGGGTAATCAGCCCCAGCATTTT. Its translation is CASSPGPGLGNQPQHF.

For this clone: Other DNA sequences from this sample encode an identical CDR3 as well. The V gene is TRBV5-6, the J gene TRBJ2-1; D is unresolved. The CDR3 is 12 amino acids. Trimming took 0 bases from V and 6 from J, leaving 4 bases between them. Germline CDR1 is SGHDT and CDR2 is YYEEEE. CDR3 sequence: CASSLGVNEQFF. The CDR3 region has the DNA TGTGCCAGCAGCTTGGGGGTCAATGAGCAGTTCTTC.

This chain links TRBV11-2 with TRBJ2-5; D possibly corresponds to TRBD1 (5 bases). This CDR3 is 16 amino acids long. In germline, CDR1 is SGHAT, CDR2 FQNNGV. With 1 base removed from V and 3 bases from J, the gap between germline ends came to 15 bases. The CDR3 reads CASSLAAGWAKETQYF. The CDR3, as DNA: TGTGCCAGCAGCTTAGCCGCAGGGTGGGCGAAAGAGACCCAGTACTTC.

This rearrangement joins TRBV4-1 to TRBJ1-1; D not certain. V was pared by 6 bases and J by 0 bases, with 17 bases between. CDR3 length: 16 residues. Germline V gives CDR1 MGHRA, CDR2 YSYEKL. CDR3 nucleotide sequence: TGCGCCAGCAGTCAATCTAAATCCGGGATGAACACTGAAGCTTTCTTT. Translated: CASSQSKSGMNTEAFF.

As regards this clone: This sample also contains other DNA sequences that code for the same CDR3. The CDR3 spells CASSVGTTYEQYF. As DNA, the CDR3 is TGTGCCAGCAGCGTAGGGACTACCTACGAGCAGTACTTC. The rearrangement links TRBV9 to TRBJ2-7, with D perhaps matching TRBD2 (6 bases). Trimming left V 0 bases short and J 2 bases short, with 6 bases between. Germline V lookup: CDR1 SGDLS, CDR2 YYNGEE. The CDR3 runs 13 residues. The whole variable domain, remainder taken from reference TRBV9 and TRBJ2-7, is DSGVTQTPKHLITATGQRVTLRCSPRSGDLSVYWYQQSLDQGLQFLIQYYNGEERAKGNILERFSAQQFPDLHSELNLSSLELGDSALYFCASSVGTTYEQYFGPGTRLTVT.

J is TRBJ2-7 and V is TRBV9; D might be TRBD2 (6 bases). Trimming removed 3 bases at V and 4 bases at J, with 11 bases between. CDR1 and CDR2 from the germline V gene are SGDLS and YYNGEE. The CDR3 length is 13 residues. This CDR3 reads CASSAAGGYEQYF. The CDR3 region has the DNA TGTGCCAGCAGCGCAGCCGGGGGATACGAGCAGTACTTC.

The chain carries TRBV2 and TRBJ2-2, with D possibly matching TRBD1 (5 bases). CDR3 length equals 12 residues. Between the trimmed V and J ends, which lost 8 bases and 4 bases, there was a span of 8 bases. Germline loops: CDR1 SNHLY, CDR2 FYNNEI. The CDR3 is CASQGGTGELFF. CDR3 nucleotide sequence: TGTGCCAGCCAGGGCGGCACCGGGGAGCTGTTTTTT.

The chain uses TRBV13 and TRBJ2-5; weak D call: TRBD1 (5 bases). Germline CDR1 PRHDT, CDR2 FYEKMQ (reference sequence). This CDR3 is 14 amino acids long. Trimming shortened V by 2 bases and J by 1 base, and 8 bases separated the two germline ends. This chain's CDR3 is CASSLRGSQETQYF. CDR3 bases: TGTGCCAGCAGCTTAAGGGGATCCCAAGAGACCCAGTACTTC. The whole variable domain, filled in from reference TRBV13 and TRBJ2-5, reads AAGVIQSPRHLIKEKRETATLKCYPIPRHDTVYWYQQGPGQDPQFLISFYEKMQSDKGSIPDRFSAQQFSDYHSELNMSSLELGDSALYFCASSLRGSQETQYFGPGTRLLVL.

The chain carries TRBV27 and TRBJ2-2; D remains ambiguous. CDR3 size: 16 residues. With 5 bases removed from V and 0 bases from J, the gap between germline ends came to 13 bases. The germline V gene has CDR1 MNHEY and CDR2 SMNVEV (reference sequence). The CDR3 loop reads CASSHWGKTNTGELFF. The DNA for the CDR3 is TGTGCCAGCAGTCACTGGGGTAAAACGAACACCGGGGAGCTGTTTTTT.

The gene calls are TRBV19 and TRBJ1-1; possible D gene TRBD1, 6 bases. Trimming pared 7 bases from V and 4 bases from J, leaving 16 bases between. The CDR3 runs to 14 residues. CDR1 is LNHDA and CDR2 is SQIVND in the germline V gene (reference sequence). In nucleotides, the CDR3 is TGTGCCAGTACCACGGTGGGGGGCATCACTGAAGCTTTCTTT. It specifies CASTTVGGITEAFF.

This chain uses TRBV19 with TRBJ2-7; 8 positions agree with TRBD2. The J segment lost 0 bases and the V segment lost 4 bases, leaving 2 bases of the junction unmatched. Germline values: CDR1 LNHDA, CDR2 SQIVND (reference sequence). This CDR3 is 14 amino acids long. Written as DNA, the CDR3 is TGTGCCAGTAGTACGACTAGCGCCTCCTACGAGCAGTACTTC. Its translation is CASSTTSASYEQYF.

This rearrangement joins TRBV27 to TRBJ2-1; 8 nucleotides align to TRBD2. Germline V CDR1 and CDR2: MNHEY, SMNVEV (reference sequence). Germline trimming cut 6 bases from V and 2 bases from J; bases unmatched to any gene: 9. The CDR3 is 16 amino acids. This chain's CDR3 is CASSPSGGETYNEQFF. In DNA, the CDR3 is TGTGCCAGCAGCCCCTCGGGGGGGGAGACCTACAATGAGCAGTTCTTC.

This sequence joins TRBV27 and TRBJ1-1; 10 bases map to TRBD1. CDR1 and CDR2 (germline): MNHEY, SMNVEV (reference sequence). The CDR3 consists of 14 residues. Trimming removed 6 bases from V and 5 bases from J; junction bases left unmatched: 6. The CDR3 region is CASRTGTGETEAFF. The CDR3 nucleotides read TGTGCCAGCAGAACCGGGACAGGGGAAACTGAAGCTTTCTTT.

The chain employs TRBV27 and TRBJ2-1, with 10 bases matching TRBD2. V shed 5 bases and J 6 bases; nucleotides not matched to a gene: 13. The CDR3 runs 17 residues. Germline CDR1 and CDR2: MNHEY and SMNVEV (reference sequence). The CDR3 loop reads CASSLMPSGSWGNEQFF. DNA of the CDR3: TGTGCCAGCAGTCTGATGCCTAGCGGGAGTTGGGGCAATGAGCAGTTCTTC.

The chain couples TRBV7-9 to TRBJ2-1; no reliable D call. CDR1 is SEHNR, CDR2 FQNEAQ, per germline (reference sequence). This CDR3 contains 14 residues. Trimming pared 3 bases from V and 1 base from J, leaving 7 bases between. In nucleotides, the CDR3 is TGTGCCAGCAGCTTTGACTCGTCCTACAATGAGCAGTTCTTC. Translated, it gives CASSFDSSYNEQFF. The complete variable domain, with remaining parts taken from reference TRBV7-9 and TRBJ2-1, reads DTGVSQNPRHKITKRGQNVTFRCDPISEHNRLYWYRQTLGQGPEFLTYFQNEAQLEKSRLLSDRFSAERPKGSFSTLEIQRTEQGDSAMYLCASSFDSSYNEQFFGPGTRLTVL.

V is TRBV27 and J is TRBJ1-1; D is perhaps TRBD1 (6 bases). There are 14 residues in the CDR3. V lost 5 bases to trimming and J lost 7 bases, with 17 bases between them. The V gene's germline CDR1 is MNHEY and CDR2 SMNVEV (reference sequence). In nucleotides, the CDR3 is TGTGCCAGCAGTCCGCGAGGGGGAGTAGGTGAAGCTTTCTTT. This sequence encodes CASSPRGGVGEAFF.